The 9 T cell receptor beta chains in this list originate from one sample, sequenced in a study of cytomegalovirus exposure and HLA in healthy donors. In the PCR, 60 Vbeta and 13 Jbeta primers were used. Measured with immunoSEQ multiplex PCR; TCRdb has only the in-frame clones, and not every one. The sample records about 140,000 clones, about three quarters being singletons. The sequenced sample consisted of PBMCs. These receptors came from a man aged 35 to 55 in good health and CMV-seronegative.

This clone was recorded a few times. The chain has TRBV11-1 and TRBJ2-1; 12 nucleotides agree with TRBD1. Germline V gene data show CDR1 as SGHAT and CDR2 as FQDESV (reference sequence). CDR3 size: 14 residues. With 8 bases clipped from V and 7 bases from J, the junction kept 6 bases outside the gene matches. The CDR3 nucleotides read TGTGCCAGCGGGGACAGGGGGCTGAATAATGAGCAGTTCTTC. Protein sequence: CASGDRGLNNEQFF.

V is TRBV2 and J is TRBJ2-5, with a weak D call TRBD1 (6 bases). The J call is in doubt because the DNA end fits TRBJ2-7 better. This CDR3 has 13 residues. The germline gives CDR1 SNHLY, CDR2 FYNNEI. In DNA, the CDR3 is TGTGCCAGCAGTGTAGGACAGCCCTACGAGCAGTACTTC. It translates to CASSVGQPYEQYF.

V usage is TRBV6-1 and J usage is TRBJ2-3, with 9 bases lining up with TRBD2. J was trimmed by 6 bases and V by 7 bases; bases with no gene match: 8. The CDR3 runs 14 residues. Germline V CDR1 and CDR2: MNHNS, SASEGT. Here the CDR3 DNA reads TGTGCCAGCACCCTAGGAGCGGGGGGCGATACGCAGTATTTT. This sequence encodes CASTLGAGGDTQYF.

The rearrangement links TRBV18 to TRBJ2-7; the D gene is possibly TRBD2 (6 bases). CDR1 KGHSH and CDR2 LQKENI come from the germline V gene. Trimming removed 3 bases from V and 5 bases from J, with 11 bases in between. CDR3 length: 13 residues. In DNA, the CDR3 is TGTGCCAGCTCACCCCAGGGCGGGAACGAGCAGTACTTC. Protein: CASSPQGGNEQYF. The full variable domain, rest sourced from reference TRBV18 and TRBJ2-7, is NAGVMQNPRHLVRRRGQEARLRCSPMKGHSHVYWYRQLPEEGLKFMVYLQKENIIDESGMPKERFSAEFPKEGPSILRIQQVVRGDSAAYFCASSPQGGNEQYFGPGTRLTVT.

The chain couples TRBV5-1 to TRBJ2-5; the match to TRBD2 covers 14 bases. Trimming cost V 3 bases and J 2 bases; bases outside gene matches: 15. Looked up from germline, CDR1 is SGHRS and CDR2 is YFSETQ. This CDR3 comprises 20 residues. The CDR3 DNA sequence: TGCGCCAGCAGCTCCTCCTCCGGGACTAGCGGGAGTTGGGGGCAAGAGACCCAGTACTTC. Protein product: CASSSSSGTSGSWGQETQYF.

This clone was recorded only once. A junction boundary mismatches the germline segment, possibly from a read error. The sample holds other DNA sequences that translate to the same CDR3. The V call is TRBV7-9, the J call TRBJ2-5; 7 bases line up with TRBD1. Per germline, CDR1 SEHNR and CDR2 FQNEAQ (reference sequence). CDR3 length: 15 amino acids. CDR3 in DNA: TGCGCCAGCAGCTCCACAGGGGTCGACGAAGAGACCCAGTACTTC. It yields the protein CASSSTGVDEETQYF.

The CDR3 region is CASRNTGVDSGANVLTF. CDR3 DNA: TGTGCCAGCCGAAACACTGGAGTCGACTCTGGGGCCAACGTCCTGACTTTC. The chain uses TRBV6-4 and TRBJ2-6; D is unresolved. CDR3 length: 17 residues. The V and J ends lost 8 bases and 0 bases respectively, with 17 bases between them. Germline lookup yields CDR1 MRHNA and CDR2 SNTAGT.

The V call is TRBV5-1, the J call TRBJ2-7; 8 bases fit TRBD2. The V gene's germline CDR1 is SGHRS and CDR2 YFSETQ. The trim removed 5 bases at V and 2 bases at J, leaving 6 bases unmatched. This CDR3 has 14 residues. CDR3 residues: CASSSSGGPYEQYF. In nucleotides, the CDR3 is TGCGCCAGCAGTTCGAGCGGGGGTCCCTACGAGCAGTACTTC. Based on the CDR3 plus reference TRBV5-1 and TRBJ2-7, the full variable domain is KAGVTQTPRYLIKTRGQQVTLSCSPISGHRSVSWYQQTPGQGLQFLFEYFSETQRNKGNFPGRFSGRQFSNSRSEMNVSTLELGDSALYLCASSSSGGPYEQYFGPGTRLTVT.

This clone appeared a single time. The genes are TRBV9 and TRBJ2-1; D gene unclear. Trimming removed 4 bases from V and 4 bases from J, with 3 bases in between. Per the germline V gene, CDR1 is SGDLS and CDR2 is YYNGEE. CDR3 length: 11 amino acids. The CDR3 DNA reads as TGTGCCAGCAGCCTTTACAATGAGCAGTTCTTC. It is translated as CASSLYNEQFF.